This T cell receptor beta chain was sequenced in a study of blood T cell repertoires in COVID-19 (dated by TCRdb to the early 2020s). Some background on the complete study: Collaborator samples came from the United States, Italy and Spain and covered acute and convalescent phases of COVID-19. The material from the prospective study consisted of cDNA or gDNA derived from T cells, B-cell-depleted T cells, or PBMCs. Deeply sampled blood TCRbeta repertoires from subjects exposed to, actively infected with, or recovered from COVID-19 were included in the dataset. The repertoires were released in a freely available public database meant as a resource for research on the immune response to SARS-CoV-2. Samples were obtained from the ongoing ImmuneRACE study (first 160 participants) and from approximately 1,200 subjects provided by 6 global collaborators. Nearly every sample came with metadata listing a de-identified subject ID, COVID-19 status, age in years and sex. HLA class I and class II types, where available, came from metadata supplied by the sample provider rather than from assay-based typing.

The paper as a whole reports these results and caveats: The quantity of clinical and demographic metadata differed by source and by participant and was supplied without curation.

This clone appeared a few times. What this receptor recognizes is not known. One base away there is no much larger clone; base qualities are not given. Whole blood was collected in K2EDTA tubes by collaborating institutions according to the institutions' own protocols. For TCRbeta analysis, collaborators shipped samples in one of three forms: frozen whole blood, isolated PBMCs, or DNA extracted from either of those sample types. The immunoSEQ Assay, a bias-controlled multiplex PCR, was used to amplify TCRbeta CDR3 regions from genomic DNA. The paper's processing steps were these. Within the assay, amplification of reference gene primers was used to estimate how many nucleated cells each sample contained. To quantify the absolute abundance of each unique TCRbeta CDR3 rearrangement, sequence reads were collapsed and filtered. For each sample, productive Simpson clonality was calculated as the square root of Simpson's diversity index across productive rearrangements. The table comes from immuneACCESS by way of TCRdb, which keeps in-frame sequences with V and J called. Part of the clones is missing from these tables; in studies checked, under half for an unresolved V gene and the rest for unknown reasons. For V, J and clone size, that table is used; D and trimming come from the DNA. This sample lists 90,000 to 120,000 clones; roughly 92% were detected once. The top ten hold roughly 5% of the sample.

Material for sequencing was peripheral blood. The source of this sequence is a man in his sixties or seventies with acute or convalescent COVID-19.

The nucleotide sequence is TGTGCCAGCAGCTCAGGGCTCACCTACTCTGGAAACACCATATATTTT. Translated, it gives CASSSGLTYSGNTIYF. The rearranged segments are TRBV5-4 and TRBJ1-3; the D gene is perhaps TRBD1, from 5 matching bases. The CDR3 spans 16 residues, from the cysteine through the phenylalanine. This entry keeps only the CDR3 DNA: 48 bases, framed from base 1. CDR1 and CDR2 are read off the germline V gene (reference sequence) as SGHNT and YYREEE. V was cut back by 3 bases and J by 0 bases, leaving a gap of 13 bases between them.